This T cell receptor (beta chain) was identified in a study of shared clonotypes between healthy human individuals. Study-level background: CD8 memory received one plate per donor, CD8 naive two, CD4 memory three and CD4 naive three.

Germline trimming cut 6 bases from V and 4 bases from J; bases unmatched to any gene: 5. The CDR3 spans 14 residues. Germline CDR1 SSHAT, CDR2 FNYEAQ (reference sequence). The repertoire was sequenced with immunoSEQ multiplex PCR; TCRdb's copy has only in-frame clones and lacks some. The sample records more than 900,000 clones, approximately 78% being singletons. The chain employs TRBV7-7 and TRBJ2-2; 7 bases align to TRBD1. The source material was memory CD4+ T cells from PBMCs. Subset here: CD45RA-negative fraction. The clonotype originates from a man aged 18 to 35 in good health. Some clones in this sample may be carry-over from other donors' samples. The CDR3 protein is CASRRGQITGELFF. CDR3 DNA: TGTGCCAGCAGACGGGGACAGATCACCGGGGAGCTGTTTTTT.